This paragraph covers one TCR beta chain sequence. This sample was taken from a study of cytomegalovirus exposure and HLA in healthy donors. The CDR3 is 13 residues long. V lost 8 bases and J 6 bases, leaving 16 bases between the germline ends. Germline assignment: CDR1 GTSNPN and CDR2 SVGIG (reference sequence). 60 Vbeta and 13 Jbeta primers were used in PCR. Profiling relied on immunoSEQ multiplex PCR, and the TCRdb table lists in-frame clones only, not all of them. Of about 140,000 clones detected, about 86% appear once; the ten largest clones hold around 4.1%. The chain has TRBV30 and TRBJ1-4, with TRBD1 as a possible D gene (5 bases). Sequenced: PBMCs. The receptor comes from a man aged 35 to 55 in good health and CMV-seropositive. CDR3 region: CALGRANYEKLFF. CDR3 DNA sequence: TGTGCCCTTGGCAGGGCCAACTATGAAAAACTGTTTTTT.